This T cell receptor (beta chain) was identified during a study of T cells in Graves' hyperthyroidism and ophthalmopathy. Trimming removed 5 bases at V and 8 bases at J, with 19 bases between. This CDR3 spans 14 amino acids. Per germline, CDR1 SQVTM and CDR2 ANQGSEA. Under 12 ml fresh peripheral blood yielded the PBMCs. This clonotype was counted at least ten times. RNA transcripts were the template for amplifying TCR beta CDR3 regions. Initially, a first-round RT-PCR of the TCR CDR3 employed the HTBI primer set. From the multiplex PCR reads, TCRdb called clonotypes with MiXCR, one entry per CDR3 protein. Among around 110,000 distinct CDR3 sequences, approximately 15% were seen once, and the ten largest hold about 44%.

Sequencing was performed on blood. The TCR was taken from a woman between 50 and 59 years old with Graves' hyperthyroidism. The chain links TRBV29-1 to TRBJ2-4; D is possibly TRBD1 (6 bases). DNA of the CDR3: TGCAGCGTTAATGGCAGGCTTAAGGGGGACATTCAGTACTTC. It encodes CSVNGRLKGDIQYF.